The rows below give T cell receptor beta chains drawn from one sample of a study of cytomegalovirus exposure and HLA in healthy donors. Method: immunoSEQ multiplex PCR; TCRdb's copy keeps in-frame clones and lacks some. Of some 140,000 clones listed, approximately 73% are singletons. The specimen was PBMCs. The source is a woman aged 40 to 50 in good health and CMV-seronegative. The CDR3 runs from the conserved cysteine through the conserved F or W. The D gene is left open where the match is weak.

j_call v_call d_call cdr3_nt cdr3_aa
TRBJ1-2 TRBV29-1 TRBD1 TGCAGCGTTGCCCGGGTGGGACAGGACTATGGCTACACCTTC CSVARVGQDYGYTF
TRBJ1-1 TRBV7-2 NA TGTGCCAGCAGCTTAGGGGCAGGGGTTCGCACTGAAGCTTTCTTT CASSLGAGVRTEAFF
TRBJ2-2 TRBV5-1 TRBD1 TGCGCCAGCAGCTTGGCCTTACAGGGGATAACCGGGGAGCTGTTTTTT CASSLALQGITGELFF
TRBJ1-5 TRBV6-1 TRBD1 TGTGCCAGCAGTGAATGGCGGACAGGGGGCAATCAGCCCCAGCATTTT CASSEWRTGGNQPQHF
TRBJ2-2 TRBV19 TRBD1 TGTGCCAGTAGTAGCGGACAGGGGGCTGGGACCGGGGAGCTGTTTTTT CASSSGQGAGTGELFF
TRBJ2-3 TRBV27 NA TGTGCCAGCAGTTTAGCAGTCAGCGCAGATACGCAGTATTTT CASSLAVSADTQYF
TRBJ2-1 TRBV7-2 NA TGTGCCAGCAGCTTGGGAGTTTCTGAGCAGTTCTTC CASSLGVSEQFF
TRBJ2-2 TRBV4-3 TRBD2 TGCGCCAGCAGCCCTAGCGGGGGGGAATTCGACGGGGAGCTGTTTTTT CASSPSGGEFDGELFF
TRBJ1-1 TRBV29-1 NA TGCAGCGTTGAAGGCCGCCCTACAGGACAAAACACTGAAGCTTTCTTT CSVEGRPTGQNTEAFF
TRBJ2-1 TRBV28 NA TGTGCCAGCACCTCGGGGGGCGAGGAGCAGTTCTTC CASTSGGEEQFF
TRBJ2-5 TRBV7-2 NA TGTGCCAGCAGCTTAGGGTTCATTCCATTACAGGAGCCCCAGTACTTC CASSLGFIPLQEPQYF
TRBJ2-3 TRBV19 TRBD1 TGTGCCAGTAGCCCGGTGACTACCGGGACAGGGGGCACAGATACGCAGTATTTT CASSPVTTGTGGTDTQYF
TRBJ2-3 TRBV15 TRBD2 TGTGCCACCAGCAGAGATGGAACGGGGGGAATCACAGATACGCAGTATTTT CATSRDGTGGITDTQYF
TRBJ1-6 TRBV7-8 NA TGTGCCAGCAGCTTAGAGCGGACAGTATATAATTCACCCCTCCACTTT CASSLERTVYNSPLHF
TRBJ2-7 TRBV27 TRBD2 TGTGCCAGCAGTTCCCTTGGACTAGCCGACGAGCAGTACTTC CASSSLGLADEQYF
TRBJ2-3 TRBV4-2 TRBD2 TGTGCCAGCAGCCGGACACCACTAGCGGGGGGGACAGATACGCAGTATTTT CASSRTPLAGGTDTQYF
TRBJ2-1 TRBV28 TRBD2 TGTGCCAGCAGTTTGGAACTAGCGGGGGGGCCTAGTGAGCAGTTCTTC CASSLELAGGPSEQFF